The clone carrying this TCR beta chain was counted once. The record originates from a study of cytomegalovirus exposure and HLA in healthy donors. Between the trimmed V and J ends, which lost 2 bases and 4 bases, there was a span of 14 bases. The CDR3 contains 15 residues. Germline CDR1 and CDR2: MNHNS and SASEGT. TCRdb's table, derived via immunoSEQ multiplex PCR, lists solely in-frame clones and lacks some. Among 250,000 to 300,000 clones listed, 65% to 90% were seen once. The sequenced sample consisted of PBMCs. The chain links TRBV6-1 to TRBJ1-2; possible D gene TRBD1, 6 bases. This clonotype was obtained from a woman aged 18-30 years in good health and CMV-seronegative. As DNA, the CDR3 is TGTGCCAGCAGTGAACGAGGGGGTAAGAGCTATGGCTACACCTTC. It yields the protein CASSERGGKSYGYTF.